Below, 30 T cell receptor beta chains from the same sample are listed, as sequenced in a study of CD8 T cells in Susac syndrome. Random hexamers were used to reverse transcribe an amount of roughly 0.5 to 1 ug RNA. Using its own MiXCR run on the immunoSEQ multiplex PCR reads, TCRdb lists one record per CDR3 protein. The repertoire consists of fewer than 350,000 distinct CDR3 sequences, with around 91% occurring once and the leading ten covering roughly 0.17%. The material sequenced was CD8+ T cells from PBMCs. The receptor set was obtained from a human donor with multiple sclerosis.

The chain combines TRBV5-4 with TRBJ2-5, with D maybe TRBD1 (6 bases). From germline, CDR1 is SGHNT and CDR2 YYREEE (reference sequence). The CDR3 sequence is 12 residues long. V was shortened by 2 bases and J by 5 bases, with 7 bases between the two germline ends. The CDR3 spells CASSFQGETQYF. The CDR3, as DNA: TGTGCCAGCAGCTTTCAGGGGGAGACCCAGTACTTC.

This rearrangement joins TRBV9 to TRBJ1-2, with 7 bases identical to TRBD1. The junction had 10 bases not matched to a gene; V was cut back by 3 bases and J by 2 bases. In germline, CDR1 is SGDLS, CDR2 YYNGEE. This CDR3 comprises 16 residues. The CDR3, as DNA: TGTGCCAGCAGCGCCTCTTCATTGACAGGGAACTATGGCTACACCTTC. Protein sequence: CASSASSLTGNYGYTF.

The chain couples TRBV2 to TRBJ2-2; D is possibly TRBD2 (6 bases). V was cut by 2 bases and J by 0 bases, with 16 bases left in between. This CDR3 contains 18 residues. The germline V gene encodes CDR1 SNHLY and CDR2 FYNNEI. The CDR3 spells CASSENSGSTSNTGELFF. Written as DNA, the CDR3 is TGTGCCAGCAGTGAAAATAGCGGAAGCACCTCGAACACCGGGGAGCTGTTTTTT.

The V gene is TRBV11-2, the J gene TRBJ2-1; TRBD2 matches at 7 bases. The CDR3 sequence is 17 residues long. J lost 2 bases, V lost 2 bases, and 9 bases had no gene match. CDR1 is SGHAT, CDR2 FQNNGV, per germline. The CDR3 DNA sequence: TGTGCCAGCAGCTTATTCCACCTAGCGGTCCCCTACAATGAGCAGTTCTTC. This codes for CASSLFHLAVPYNEQFF.

The genes are TRBV6-6 and TRBJ2-1, with TRBD2 matching 10 bases. This CDR3 has 14 amino acids. Germline CDR1 MNHNY, CDR2 SVGAGI (reference sequence). Trimming at V came to 2 bases and at J to 10 bases, leaving 5 bases not matched to a gene. The CDR3 DNA reads as TGTGCCAGCAGTTACGTAGCGGGGGGAAACGAGCAGTTCTTC. Encoded protein: CASSYVAGGNEQFF.

This chain's CDR3 is CASSEGVVYEQYF. The CDR3 DNA is TGTGCCAGCAGTGAGGGGGTGGTCTACGAGCAGTACTTC. The V and J genes are TRBV6-1 and TRBJ2-7; D is tentatively TRBD1 or TRBD2 (5 bases each). V was pared by 3 bases and J by 3 bases, with 9 bases between. Germline CDR1 MNHNS, CDR2 SASEGT. There are 13 residues in the CDR3.

V usage is TRBV9 and J usage is TRBJ2-3; no reliable D call. Germline V gene data show CDR1 as SGDLS and CDR2 as YYNGEE. The CDR3 covers 14 residues. Deletions cut 0 bases from V and 2 bases from J, with 7 bases between. The CDR3 bases are TGTGCCAGCAGCGTAGAAGCTCACACAGATACGCAGTATTTT. It encodes CASSVEAHTDTQYF.

The V call is TRBV27, the J call TRBJ2-1; D is unresolved. V lost 5 bases and J 8 bases, leaving 19 bases between the germline ends. The CDR3 has 15 residues. Germline V gene data show CDR1 as MNHEY and CDR2 as SMNVEV (reference sequence). The CDR3 DNA is TGTGCCAGCAGTCCCCTCCCGATACTTCCCGATGAGCAGTTCTTC. This sequence encodes CASSPLPILPDEQFF.

The chain recombines TRBV10-3 with TRBJ2-5; weak D call: TRBD2 (7 bases). Trimming took 2 bases from V and 1 from J, leaving 17 bases between them. Germline lookup yields CDR1 ENHRY and CDR2 SYGVKD. The CDR3 runs to 17 residues. CDR3 region: CAISEGRGGVGQETQYF. In DNA, the CDR3 is TGTGCCATCAGTGAGGGGCGCGGGGGCGTGGGCCAAGAGACCCAGTACTTC.

This chain uses TRBV11-1 with TRBJ2-7, with D unclear. Germline loops: CDR1 SGHAT, CDR2 FQDESV (reference sequence). The CDR3 runs to 16 residues. Trimming shortened V by 1 base and J by 2 bases, and 15 bases separated the two germline ends. This CDR3 is CASSLVGANFAYEQYF. The CDR3 region has the DNA TGTGCCAGCAGCTTAGTGGGCGCTAACTTTGCCTACGAGCAGTACTTC. The whole variable domain, remainder taken from reference TRBV11-1 and TRBJ2-7, is EAEVAQSPRYKITEKSQAVAFWCDPISGHATLYWYRQILGQGPELLVQFQDESVVDDSQLPKDRFSAERLKGVDSTLKIQPAELGDSAMYLCASSLVGANFAYEQYFGPGTRLTVT.

The chain is built from TRBV5-4 and TRBJ2-1; D is perhaps TRBD1 or TRBD2 (7 bases each). Looked up from germline, CDR1 is SGHNT and CDR2 is YYREEE (reference sequence). With 4 bases removed from V and 5 bases from J, the gap between germline ends came to 16 bases. CDR3 length: 15 amino acids. The CDR3 loop is CASSPGGVLNNEQFF. The CDR3 region has the DNA TGTGCCAGCAGCCCAGGGGGGGTTTTGAACAATGAGCAGTTCTTC.

This chain connects TRBV28 to TRBJ2-5; 8 bases line up with TRBD2. Trimming removed 5 bases from V and 4 bases from J; junction bases left unmatched: 9. Germline-derived CDR1 and CDR2 are MDHEN and SYDVKM. The CDR3 has 15 amino acids. The CDR3 is CASSPPGLVGETQYF. CDR3 DNA: TGTGCCAGCAGTCCCCCGGGACTAGTGGGAGAGACCCAGTACTTC.

The V and J genes are TRBV29-1 and TRBJ1-4; 7 bases are a match to TRBD1. The CDR3 loop spans 13 amino acids. V lost 5 bases to trimming and J lost 6 bases; unmatched junction nucleotides: 6. Germline V gene data show CDR1 as SQVTM and CDR2 as ANQGSEA. This chain's CDR3 is CSVNDRDHEKLFF. CDR3 nucleotides: TGCAGCGTTAACGACAGGGACCATGAAAAACTGTTTTTT.

The chain carries TRBV19 and TRBJ2-7, with 11 positions matching TRBD1. The V gene's germline CDR1 is LNHDA and CDR2 SQIVND (reference sequence). Germline trimming cut 3 bases from V and 4 bases from J; bases unmatched to any gene: 5. This CDR3 contains 15 residues. CDR3 DNA: TGTGCCAGTAGTATTGGACAGGGGGCTTCTTACGAGCAGTACTTC. Translating gives CASSIGQGASYEQYF.

The J gene is TRBJ2-5, the V gene TRBV29-1; D assignment may be TRBD1 or TRBD2 (6 bases each). Germline V gives CDR1 SQVTM, CDR2 ANQGSEA. The CDR3 is 12 residues long. V was pared by 8 bases and J by 4 bases, with 14 bases between. This chain's CDR3 is CSPGGPGETQYF. The CDR3 DNA follows: TGCAGCCCCGGGGGCCCAGGAGAGACCCAGTACTTC.

J is TRBJ2-2 and V is TRBV28, with D possibly TRBD2 on 7 matching bases. Germline CDR1 reads MDHEN; CDR2 reads SYDVKM. V was pared by 6 bases and J by 3 bases, with 20 bases between. The CDR3 loop spans 17 amino acids. CDR3 amino acids: CASSPFGGGGYTGELFF. CDR3 nucleotides: TGTGCCAGCAGCCCCTTTGGCGGGGGCGGGTACACCGGGGAGCTGTTTTTT.

This chain links TRBV7-9 with TRBJ2-5; 12 bases fit TRBD2. Germline loops: CDR1 SEHNR, CDR2 FQNEAQ (reference sequence). Trimming took 6 bases from V and 1 from J; bases not matched to a gene: 3. This CDR3 comprises 15 residues. For the CDR3, the DNA is TGTGCCAGCAGAACGGGACTAGCGGGCCAAGAGACCCAGTACTTC. It yields the protein CASRTGLAGQETQYF. The entire variable domain, with the rest obtained from reference TRBV7-9 and TRBJ2-5, is as follows: DTGVSQNPRHKITKRGQNVTFRCDPISEHNRLYWYRQTLGQGPEFLTYFQNEAQLEKSRLLSDRFSAERPKGSFSTLEIQRTEQGDSAMYLCASRTGLAGQETQYFGPGTRLLVL.

This chain links TRBV12-5 with TRBJ2-5; 9 positions match TRBD2. The CDR3 sequence is 15 residues long. In germline, CDR1 is LGHNT, CDR2 FRNRAP. The junction had 10 bases not matched to a gene; V was cut back by 6 bases and J by 5 bases. CDR3 in amino acids: CASGPGLALFETQYF. CDR3 bases: TGTGCTAGTGGCCCGGGACTAGCCCTATTCGAGACCCAGTACTTC.

The J gene is TRBJ1-1, the V gene TRBV27; 7 bases line up with TRBD1. V shed 4 bases and J 1 base; nucleotides not matched to a gene: 12. Per germline, CDR1 MNHEY and CDR2 SMNVEV (reference sequence). The CDR3 is 17 amino acids. The CDR3 nucleotides read TGTGCCAGCAGTTCGGGAGAGACTACAGGGGCGAACACTGAAGCTTTCTTT. Its translation: CASSSGETTGANTEAFF.

This chain joins TRBV20-1 and TRBJ2-2; D remains ambiguous. The CDR3 totals 15 residues. The V and J ends lost 3 bases and 1 base respectively, with 12 bases between them. Germline CDR1 is DFQATT and CDR2 is SNEGSKA (reference sequence). CDR3 sequence (DNA): TGCAGTGCTAGTTTCTTGTCCGAGAACACCGGGGAGCTGTTTTTT. Its translation is CSASFLSENTGELFF.

The J gene is TRBJ2-1, the V gene TRBV3-1, with D tentatively TRBD2 (6 bases). Germline V gene lookup returns CDR1 LGHDT and CDR2 YNNKEL (reference sequence). Trimming took off 4 bases at V and 2 bases at J, with 21 bases between the two ends. This CDR3 has 18 amino acids. CDR3 region: CASSRGASALPPYNEQFF. The CDR3 nucleotides read TGTGCCAGCAGCCGCGGGGCTAGCGCCTTGCCTCCCTACAATGAGCAGTTCTTC.

This chain uses TRBV6-6 with TRBJ2-7; D remains ambiguous. Germline CDR1 and CDR2: MNHNY and SVGAGI (reference sequence). V shed 6 bases and J shed 0 bases, with 12 bases lying between them. The CDR3 sequence is 14 residues long. The CDR3 spells CASRLGLGSYEQYF. The DNA of the CDR3 is TGTGCCAGCAGGCTGGGCCTTGGCTCCTACGAGCAGTACTTC.

J is TRBJ2-5 and V is TRBV27, with D perhaps given as TRBD1 or TRBD2 (5 bases each). This CDR3 contains 13 residues. CDR1 MNHEY and CDR2 SMNVEV come from the germline V gene (reference sequence). Deletions cut 8 bases from V and 1 base from J, with 11 bases between. In DNA, the CDR3 is TGTGCCAGCGGGGGTTTTGGCCAAGAGACCCAGTACTTC. Protein sequence: CASGGFGQETQYF.

This chain uses TRBV28 with TRBJ1-1, with 9 bases lining up with TRBD1. V lost 6 bases to trimming and J lost 3 bases; unmatched junction nucleotides: 20. Germline-derived CDR1 and CDR2 are MDHEN and SYDVKM. The CDR3 consists of 19 residues. CDR3 region: CASSPMVRRTGDSDTEAFF. In nucleotides, the CDR3 is TGTGCCAGCAGCCCGATGGTTCGGCGGACAGGGGATTCGGACACTGAAGCTTTCTTT. The whole variable domain, filled in from reference TRBV28 and TRBJ1-1, reads DVKVTQSSRYLVKRTGEKVFLECVQDMDHENMFWYRQDPGLGLRLIYFSYDVKMKEKGDIPEGYSVSREKKERFSLILESASTNQTSMYLCASSPMVRRTGDSDTEAFFGQGTRLTVV.

V is TRBV6-2 or TRBV6-3 and J is TRBJ2-3, with 12 bases matching TRBD2. This CDR3 has 16 amino acids. Trimming at V came to 4 bases and at J to 2 bases, leaving 4 bases not matched to a gene. Germline assignment: CDR1 MNHEY and CDR2 SVGEGT. This CDR3 is CASSWTSGDFTDTQYF. The DNA for the CDR3 is TGTGCCAGCAGTTGGACTAGCGGGGACTTCACAGATACGCAGTATTTT.

V usage is TRBV27 and J usage is TRBJ2-1; D may be TRBD2 (6 bases). This CDR3 is built from 13 residues. V dropped 5 bases and J dropped 6 bases, with 11 bases sitting between them. Germline V gene lookup returns CDR1 MNHEY and CDR2 SMNVEV (reference sequence). CDR3 bases: TGTGCCAGCAGTCCCCCACTAGCCAATGAGCAGTTCTTC. Amino acid sequence: CASSPPLANEQFF.

The chain recombines TRBV11-1 with TRBJ2-1, with TRBD2 matching 12 bases. Germline lookup yields CDR1 SGHAT and CDR2 FQDESV (reference sequence). The CDR3 consists of 16 residues. Trimming at V came to 2 bases and at J to 9 bases, leaving 8 bases not matched to a gene. This CDR3 is CASSLPLLAGGGEQFF. CDR3 in DNA: TGTGCCAGCAGCTTACCCCTCCTAGCGGGGGGGGGTGAGCAGTTCTTC. Full variable domain (outside the CDR3, taken from reference TRBV11-1 and TRBJ2-1): EAEVAQSPRYKITEKSQAVAFWCDPISGHATLYWYRQILGQGPELLVQFQDESVVDDSQLPKDRFSAERLKGVDSTLKIQPAELGDSAMYLCASSLPLLAGGGEQFFGPGTRLTVL.

The rearrangement links TRBV20-1 to TRBJ2-7, with D perhaps TRBD2 (6 bases). V shed 5 bases and J shed 0 bases, with 11 bases lying between them. Germline CDR1 DFQATT, CDR2 SNEGSKA (reference sequence). The CDR3 covers 13 residues. CDR3 sequence reads: CSARGWSSYEQYF. The DNA of the CDR3 is TGCAGTGCTCGGGGGTGGAGCTCCTACGAGCAGTACTTC.

This chain joins TRBV30 and TRBJ2-1, with 10 bases matching TRBD1. Per germline, CDR1 GTSNPN and CDR2 SVGIG (reference sequence). CDR3 size: 13 residues. J was trimmed by 4 bases and V by 8 bases; bases with no gene match: 5. The CDR3 DNA sequence: TGTGCCGCCTGGACAGGGGGTTACAATGAGCAGTTCTTC. This gives the protein CAAWTGGYNEQFF.

This clonotype was recorded a few times. V gene TRBV12-3 or TRBV12-4 combines with J gene TRBJ2-5; D ambiguous. The V and J ends lost 3 bases and 0 bases respectively, with 5 bases between them. The CDR3 consists of 13 residues. CDR3 residues: CASSLRNQETQYF. In DNA, the CDR3 is TGTGCCAGCAGTTTGCGGAACCAAGAGACCCAGTACTTC.